This T cell receptor (beta chain) was identified in a study of T cells in tuberculosis. Study-wide context: Sequenced TCRs come from CD1B-GMM tetramer-binding T cells. In South Africa, adults with active tuberculosis were compared with IGRA-negative and latently infected IGRA-positive adolescents. PBMC were archived before or within 7 days of starting treatment.

Assay: immunoSEQ multiplex PCR; the TCRdb copy retains only in-frame clones and omits some. The data contain thousands of clones, around 93% of them seen just once; the ten biggest clones take up around 10%. Trimming took off 2 bases at V and 3 bases at J, with 11 bases between the two ends. The germline V gene has CDR1 MNHEY and CDR2 SMNVEV (reference sequence). This CDR3 has 14 amino acids. Specimen: PBMCs. The clonotype originates from an adult with tuberculosis. J is TRBJ2-7 and V is TRBV27, with TRBD2 as a possible D gene (6 bases). The CDR3 reads CASSLKRVRYEQYF. CDR3 nucleotides: TGTGCCAGCAGTTTAAAGCGGGTACGCTACGAGCAGTACTTC.